This T cell receptor beta chain was identified during a study of control samples from healthy donors and cancer patients. Germline lookup yields CDR1 LNHNV and CDR2 YYDKDF (reference sequence). V shed 5 bases and J shed 4 bases, with 15 bases lying between them. This CDR3 comprises 15 residues. Assay used: immunoSEQ multiplex PCR; TCRdb lists only in-frame clones, some missing. The sample carries 130,000 to 150,000 clones, about nine tenths recorded once. This chain links TRBV15 with TRBJ1-5, with unresolved D. Specimen: blood. This clonotype was obtained from a woman aged 25 to 39 in good health. The DNA for the CDR3 is TGTGCCACCAGCCACCTGGCCCTGGGAAATCAGCCCCAGCATTTT. This translates into CATSHLALGNQPQHF.